This T cell receptor beta chain comes out of a study of T cells in Graves' hyperthyroidism and ophthalmopathy (dated by TCRdb to about 2019). About the investigation overall: To identify distinguishing TCR V-J signatures, a discovery cohort of 100 or so patients was used, comprising 43 with Graves' ophthalmopathy and roughly 60 with stable Graves' hyperthyroidism. An independent validation cohort of 18 to 20 hyperthyroidism patients and over 15 patients who later progressed to ophthalmopathy tested prospective prediction of ophthalmopathy. For training and testing, the approximately 92 patients in the discovery cohort were randomly divided in a 7:3 ratio. In addition, the study compared T-cell repertoires in thyroid tissue and in blood from several Graves' hyperthyroidism patients. After blood sampling, hyperthyroidism patients were treated with methimazole at a starting dose of 30 mg daily, and ophthalmopathy patients were treated with high-dose intravenous methylprednisolone. The paper reports TCR Vbeta CDR3 sequencing of roughly 140 peripheral blood samples: under 45 ophthalmopathy, some 80 hyperthyroidism and approximately 17 progressor patients.

The study excluded patients with uncontrolled infections, other autoimmune diseases, pregnancy or lactation. Clinical symptoms, serum thyroxine and TRAb, thyroid ultrasound, and orbital computed tomography formed the basis for the diagnoses. Total RNA was extracted with Trizol reagent, and quality was checked on an Agilent 2100 Bioanalyzer. For this clonotype: Its antigen is still unknown. The sample holds no much larger clone one base away, and base qualities are not on file.

The TCR beta CDR3 regions were amplified from RNA transcripts. The first round of RT-PCR for the TCR CDR3 was performed with the HTBI primer set and the Qiagen OneStep RT-PCR kit. A second multiplex PCR round built the libraries, followed by size selection and purification. The libraries were sequenced on an Illumina HiSeq2000 using paired-end 100 bp reads. The study's own analysis went as follows. SOAPnuke was used to process the raw data, removing reads that contained adapters or uncalled bases, had a mean Phred below 15, or lacked an exact match to the constant primer or identifier. High-quality paired reads were merged using COPE v1.2.5, and each unique nucleotide sequence was defined as a clonotype. MiTCR v1.1 was used to align the clonotypes against IMGT TRBV, TRBD and TRBJ reference segments. Only V-J combinations with frequency above 0.0001, covering 99% to 99.2% of repertoires, were analysed. The TCS score was defined as F50 (clonal expansion) divided by E x V (chaos), with BLOSUM62-based TCRdist calculated between CDR3 peptides within each V-J. Welch's t-statistics and random forest reduced 450 to 600 V-J features to under 15, which were used in a naive Bayes classifier (R e1071). Thyroid-blood repertoire similarity was quantified with the Morisita-Horn index. TCRdb redid the processing of the public reads, applying fastp at Q25 and MiXCR, and retained in-frame beta chains. Every distinct CDR3 protein forms one entry, paired with its most common genes and DNA. TCRdb, not the original authors, processed these V and J calls. The sample has around 660,000 distinct CDR3 sequences on record, less than 45% of them singletons. The ten most abundant clones make up roughly 7.2% of the sample.

Study-wide conclusions, independent of this receptor: During validation, the model predicted progression to ophthalmopathy a median of approximately six months ahead of onset, with almost 71% sensitivity and about 75% specificity. Ophthalmopathy was separated from stable hyperthyroidism by a 13 V-J signature model, with around 90% sensitivity and about 81% specificity obtained in cross-validation and 80%/75% obtained in testing. Sample size was not statistically predetermined, and blinding of investigators to group allocation was not performed. Most expanded thyroid clonotypes (frequency above 0.001) were also detected in blood, suggesting blood repertoires may reflect thyroid immune responses.

Sequencing was carried out using peripheral blood or thyroid tissue (not recorded which). The receptor was isolated from an adult man with Graves' disease, either hyperthyroidism or ophthalmopathy (not recorded which).

The CDR3 protein: CATSREGGGYQPQHF. The DNA is TGTGCCACCAGCAGAGAGGGAGGGGGGTATCAGCCCCAGCATTTT. The sequence joins TRBV15 to TRBJ1-5; a tentative D call is TRBD1 (6 bases match). The trim is 0 bases for V and 5 bases for J, with a gap of 11 bases between the germline ends. Via the germline V gene (reference sequence), CDR1 is LNHNV and CDR2 YYDKDF. The CDR3 runs 15 amino acids, cysteine and phenylalanine included. Only CDR3 DNA remains: 45 bases, in frame from the first base.